This T cell receptor (beta chain) appears in the sequencing data of a study of shared clonotypes between healthy human individuals. Study results and caveats: The study drew on few donors, limiting represented genetic and exposure-history diversity. Naive subsets tended to show greater estimated richness than memory subsets.

Healthy HIV-negative adults with no recent acute infections or vaccinations were recruited as donors. Splitting of CD4+ cells produced CD45RA+ naive and CD45RA-negative memory subsets. Details on this clone: The antigen remains unidentified.

Sequenced by immunoSEQ multiplex PCR; TCRdb stores in-frame clones only, minus some. Of about 2.4 million clones in the sample, around 90% were seen once. This CDR3 is 14 amino acids long. In germline, CDR1 is MNHNY, CDR2 SVGAGI (reference sequence). The V and J ends lost 5 bases and 2 bases respectively, with 12 bases between them. This rearrangement joins TRBV6-6 to TRBJ1-2, with TRBD1 as a possible D gene (5 bases). This TCR was recovered from a young man in good health. Sequencing was done on a sample of naive CD4+ T cells sorted from blood. Sample subset: CD45RA+ positively selected. The CDR3, as DNA: TGTGCCAGCAGTCCTTCGGGGGGGAACTATGGCTACACCTTC. Translated: CASSPSGGNYGYTF.